This passage covers 22 T cell receptor beta chains from one sample sequenced in a study of tumor-infiltrating lymphocytes in oesophageal squamous cell carcinoma. TCRdb processed the PCR reads anew with MiXCR; each CDR3 protein has one entry. The data contain 15,000 to 20,000 distinct CDR3 sequences, roughly 40% of them seen just once; the ten biggest clones take up 30% to 40%. Sequencing input: normal esophageal tissue next to the tumor. Source of these receptors: a female donor with esophageal squamous cell carcinoma.

This clonotype has just a few counts. One base away lies a much larger clone, so this may be a sequencing read error. The chain couples TRBV15 to TRBJ2-7, with D maybe TRBD2 (6 bases). Germline CDR1 and CDR2: LNHNV and YYDKDF (reference sequence). Trimming pared 2 bases from V and 7 bases from J, leaving 21 bases between. The CDR3 runs to 16 residues. The CDR3 loop reads CATSRPSGRPYNEQYF. The CDR3 DNA reads TGTGCCACCAGCAGACCGTCAGGGAGGCCATACAATGAGCAGTACTTC.

Remarks on this clonotype: The CDR3 ends on some other residue instead of the conserved phenylalanine or tryptophan, so this is likely a read error. The limits of the CDR3 on the DNA are not certain, so only TCRdb's listed CDR3 is given. The chain uses TRBV7-3 and TRBJ2-1; the tabulated D call, TRBD2, remains unverified against the DNA. The CDR3 totals 17 residues, both ends included. Germline V gives CDR1 SGHTA, CDR2 FQGTGA. The CDR3 loop is CASSLTGGNSYEQYFGN.

Concerning this clonotype itself: A much larger clonotype is one base distant, so this may be a read error. The CDR3 DNA follows: TGTGCCAGTAACTTATCCCCTAGCTTCTCCTACAATGAGCAGTACTTC. Its protein is CASNLSPSFSYNEQYF. The V gene is TRBV19, the J gene TRBJ2-1, with D possibly matching TRBD2 (5 bases). The DNA end favors TRBJ2-7, so the J call may be wrong. The V gene's germline CDR1 is LNHDA and CDR2 SQIVND (reference sequence). The CDR3 runs to 16 residues.

This clonotype came up once. The chain couples TRBV7-6 to TRBJ2-5, with a possible D match to TRBD2 (6 bases). The tail of the sequence fits TRBJ2-1 better, so the J call may be wrong. The CDR3 contains 15 residues. Germline V gives CDR1 SGHVS, CDR2 FNYEAQ. This CDR3 reads CASSHATRSYNEQFF. The DNA of the CDR3 is TGTGCCAGCAGCCATGCGACTAGATCTTACAATGAGCAGTTCTTC.

This clonotype was observed a few times. V usage is TRBV7-6 and J usage is TRBJ1-2; no clear D gene. TRBJ2-5 explains the end of the DNA better; the J call may be wrong. Germline V gene lookup returns CDR1 SGHVS and CDR2 FNYEAQ. The CDR3 has 11 amino acids. CDR3 amino acids: CASSAGQTQYF. The CDR3 DNA follows: TGTGCCAGCAGCGCTGGACAGACCCAGTACTTC.

This clonotype was seen only once. V usage is TRBV7-2 and J usage is TRBJ1-4; D unclear. V lost 1 base and J 7 bases, leaving 10 bases between the germline ends. CDR3 length: 14 residues. Germline CDR1 SGHTA, CDR2 FQGNSA. CDR3 nucleotide sequence: TGTGCCAGCAGCTTAGGGGCGTCTGGTGAAAAACTGTTTTTT. Protein: CASSLGASGEKLFF. Full variable domain (outside the CDR3, taken from reference TRBV7-2 and TRBJ1-4): GAGVSQSPSNKVTEKGKDVELRCDPISGHTALYWYRQSLGQGLEFLIYFQGNSAPDKSGLPSDRFSAERTGGSVSTLTIQRTQQEDSAVYLCASSLGASGEKLFFGSGTQLSVL.

The rearrangement uses TRBV27 and TRBJ1-6, with TRBD1 matching over 9 bases. The germline gives CDR1 MNHEY, CDR2 SMNVEV (reference sequence). The length of the CDR3 is 18 residues. The J segment lost 0 bases and the V segment lost 5 bases, leaving 8 bases of the junction unmatched. For the CDR3, the DNA is TGTGCCAGCAGTCTCCGGACAGGGGCGAGCTCCTATAATTCACCCCTCCACTTT. Its protein product is CASSLRTGASSYNSPLHF.

About this clonotype: In this CDR3 the conserved last residue, phenylalanine or tryptophan, is missing, so a read error is likely. The limits of the CDR3 on the DNA are not certain, so only TCRdb's listed CDR3 is given. This chain joins TRBV2 and TRBJ2-3; the D call of TRBD1 is as the table states it, not checked on the DNA. The CDR3 spans 15 residues, counting both ends. Per the germline V gene, CDR1 is SNHLY and CDR2 is FYNNEI. CDR3 protein: CASRRQEIRGYTFGS.

The chain has TRBV6-1 and TRBJ2-5; D possibly corresponds to TRBD2 (6 bases). Trimming removed 2 bases from V and 11 bases from J, with 24 bases in between. CDR3 length: 16 amino acids. The germline CDR1 and CDR2 sequences are MNHNS and SASEGT. The CDR3 is CASSEFGSSPYNEQYF. CDR3 DNA: TGTGCCAGCAGTGAATTCGGGAGCTCGCCCTACAATGAGCAGTACTTC.

This clonotype was seen a few times. The chain has TRBV5-1 and TRBJ2-3; 13 bases are shared with TRBD2. The CDR3 is made up of 19 amino acids. Trimming at V came to 0 bases and at J to 2 bases, leaving 9 bases not matched to a gene. CDR1 SGHRS and CDR2 YFSETQ come from the germline V gene. This CDR3 is CASSLAGTSGTGITDTQYF. The CDR3 region has the DNA TGCGCCAGCAGCTTGGCCGGGACTAGCGGGACCGGGATCACAGATACGCAGTATTTT.

The chain uses TRBV7-2 and TRBJ2-3; 9 nucleotides match TRBD2. This CDR3 comprises 17 residues. V dropped 1 base and J dropped 1; count of bases not matched to a gene: 6. CDR1 is SGHTA, CDR2 FQGNSA, per germline. The CDR3 coding sequence is TGTGCCAGCAGCTTAGTGGCTGGCGGGAGGGGCACAGATACGCAGTATTTT. Encoded protein: CASSLVAGGRGTDTQYF.

In its sample, this clonotype ranks as medium-sized. V usage is TRBV6-1 and J usage is TRBJ1-5; weak D call: TRBD1 (6 bases). The ends were cut back, 6 bases at V and 2 bases at J, with 20 bases in the middle. Germline loops: CDR1 MNHNS, CDR2 SASEGT. This CDR3 has 17 amino acids. The CDR3 loop reads CASSPTWGARGNQPQHF. CDR3 bases: TGTGCCAGCAGCCCCACTTGGGGGGCGAGGGGCAATCAGCCCCAGCATTTT.

This clonotype was found many times. The chain combines TRBV7-2 with TRBJ1-2; TRBD1 matches at 7 bases. This CDR3 has 16 residues. With 3 bases clipped from V and 7 bases from J, the junction kept 14 bases outside the gene matches. CDR1 is SGHTA, CDR2 FQGNSA, per germline. DNA for the CDR3: TGTGCCAGCAGCTTGGAGCGGGTGGACAGGTGGCTTGGCTACACCTTC. Its protein is CASSLERVDRWLGYTF. The full variable domain, rest sourced from reference TRBV7-2 and TRBJ1-2, is GAGVSQSPSNKVTEKGKDVELRCDPISGHTALYWYRQSLGQGLEFLIYFQGNSAPDKSGLPSDRFSAERTGGSVSTLTIQRTQQEDSAVYLCASSLERVDRWLGYTFGSGTRLTVV.

This clonotype showed up just a few times. The DNA is left out, because the CDR3 cannot be placed on it with certainty; the CDR3 is given as TCRdb lists it. The chain combines TRBV19 with TRBJ2-6; TRBD1 is the table's D call and was not checked against the DNA. Germline CDR1 is LNHDA and CDR2 is SQIVND (reference sequence). The CDR3 is 16 residues long, counting both termini. The CDR3 region is CASSWGGQGATLHLRF.

The J gene is TRBJ1-5, the V gene TRBV7-2; perhaps TRBD1 as D (5 bases). Germline CDR1 is SGHTA and CDR2 is FQGNSA. V was cut by 10 bases and J by 6 bases, with 13 bases left in between. The CDR3 has 12 amino acids. The CDR3 sequence is CATRVGTQPQHF. CDR3 nucleotide sequence: TGTGCCACCAGGGTGGGCACTCAGCCCCAGCATTTT.

In its sample, this clonotype was seen once. The CDR3 here is CATSDPKDRAGIEQYF. The DNA of the CDR3 is TGTGCCACCAGTGACCCAAAGGACAGGGCAGGAATCGAGCAGTACTTC. This chain joins TRBV24-1 and TRBJ2-6, with TRBD1 identical over 8 bases. The J call is in doubt because the DNA end fits TRBJ2-7 better. Germline values: CDR1 KGHDR, CDR2 SFDVKD. This CDR3 has 16 residues.

The rearrangement links TRBV6-8 to TRBJ2-4; TRBD2 matches 13 bases. The J call may be in error: the DNA end matches TRBJ2-1 better. Germline V gives CDR1 MNHGY, CDR2 SAAAGT. The CDR3 consists of 17 residues. In DNA, the CDR3 is TGTGCCAGCAGTTACTTAGGGACTAGCGGGATGTACAATGAGCAGTTCTTC. Translated, it gives CASSYLGTSGMYNEQFF.

The J gene is TRBJ2-5, the V gene TRBV7-3; maybe TRBD1 (6 bases). With the DNA end fitting TRBJ2-7 better, the J assignment may be wrong. This CDR3 spans 16 amino acids. CDR1 and CDR2 from the germline V gene are SGHTA and FQGTGA. CDR3 in amino acids: CASSLVGRGPPYEQYF. For the CDR3, the DNA is TGTGCCAGCAGCTTAGTGGGCAGGGGACCCCCCTACGAGCAGTACTTC.

This clonotype was counted between two and nine times. This may be a read error, as it is one base from a much larger clone. The CDR3 DNA reads TGTGCCAGCAGCAAAGACAGGGAAGAGACCCAGTACTTC. Amino acids: CASSKDREETQYF. The rearrangement uses TRBV11-2 and TRBJ2-4; 7 nucleotides align to TRBD1. The DNA end is a closer match to TRBJ2-5, so the J assignment may be wrong. Germline CDR1 reads SGHAT; CDR2 reads FQNNGV. This CDR3 region has 13 residues.

The gene calls are TRBV6-1 and TRBJ2-4, with 10 bases matching TRBD2. The J call may be in error: the DNA end matches TRBJ2-7 better. Germline V CDR1 and CDR2: MNHNS, SASEGT. The CDR3 is 16 amino acids. The CDR3, as DNA: TGTGCCAGCAGGACTACAATAGCGGGAGGATCCTACGAGCAGTACTTC. It codes for CASRTTIAGGSYEQYF.

The rearrangement links TRBV20-1 to TRBJ2-2; D perhaps matches TRBD2 (5 bases). V lost 6 bases to trimming and J lost 7 bases, with 18 bases between them. Germline V CDR1 and CDR2: DFQATT, SNEGSKA (reference sequence). This CDR3 has 14 residues. CDR3 sequence (DNA): TGCAGTGCCGATGCGGGCGAGTGGGTCGGGGAGCTGTTTTTT. Amino acids: CSADAGEWVGELFF.

V gene TRBV11-2 combines with J gene TRBJ1-1; D call uncertain. CDR1 is SGHAT, CDR2 FQNNGV, per germline. Between the trimmed V and J ends, which lost 0 bases and 1 base, there was a span of 12 bases. CDR3 length equals 16 residues. Here the CDR3 DNA reads TGTGCCAGCAGCTTAGAGAGTTACAGACGGAACACTGAAGCTTTCTTT. It encodes CASSLESYRRNTEAFF. Full variable domain (missing parts from reference TRBV11-2 and TRBJ1-1): EAGVAQSPRYKIIEKRQSVAFWCNPISGHATLYWYQQILGQGPKLLIQFQNNGVVDDSQLPKDRFSAERLKGVDSTLKIQPAKLEDSAVYLCASSLESYRRNTEAFFGQGTRLTVV.